This T cell receptor (beta chain) is from a study of CD8+ T cells in alopecia areata. Study information: Tofacitinib was taken orally by treated patients, and the dose was 5 to 10 mg twice daily.

Described treatment: oral pan-JAK inhibitor, 5-10 mg twice daily. Peripheral blood and lesional scalp punch biopsies were taken from alopecia areata patients. TCR sequencing used cDNA made by reverse transcription of extracted RNA. Libraries were prepared by immunoSEQ multiplex PCR; TCRdb keeps only in-frame clonotypes and omits some of them. The sample lists about 190,000 clones; 60% were seen once. V gave up 0 bases and J gave up 7 bases, with 7 bases separating them. The CDR3 covers 14 residues. CDR1 and CDR2 from the germline V gene are LNHNV and YYDKDF (reference sequence). The chain links TRBV15 to TRBJ1-6, with unresolved D. The input for sequencing was CD4+ T cells sorted from blood, taken at week 24, from a patient treated with tofacitinib. This clonotype originated in a human donor with alopecia areata. The DNA of the CDR3 is TGTGCCACCAGCAGAGACATAGTCAATTCACCCCTCCACTTT. Amino acid sequence: CATSRDIVNSPLHF.